One T cell receptor (beta chain) is described in this entry. Its specific antigen is unknown. No much larger clone exists at a distance of one base, and base qualities are not known. The CDR3 runs 13 residues from the cysteine to the phenylalanine. Only the CDR3 region is kept as DNA, spanning 39 bases read in frame from base 1. After removal of 6 bases from V and 1 base from J, the junction retains 2 bases not matched to a gene. TCRbeta CDR3 regions were amplified from genomic DNA using the immunoSEQ Assay, a bias-controlled multiplex PCR. In the source study's methods: The number of nucleated cells in each sample was estimated by amplification of reference gene primers within the assay. Sequence reads were collapsed and filtered to measure the absolute abundance of every unique TCRbeta CDR3 rearrangement. For each sample, productive Simpson clonality was calculated as the square root of Simpson's diversity index across productive rearrangements. Imported from immuneACCESS, the table was reduced by TCRdb to in-frame sequences with V and J called. These copies leave out some clones; in studies compared against another copy, an unresolved V gene accounts for under half, and the cause of the remainder is not known. D and trimming come from the DNA, and the V and J calls and clone size come from that table. The table for this sample lists a few hundred thousand clones; roughly 80% of them were counted only once. The ten largest clonotypes hold about 5% of the sample.

The entry originates in a study of blood T cell repertoires in COVID-19 (dated by TCRdb to the early 2020s). With respect to the entire study: Collaborator samples came from the United States, Italy and Spain and covered acute and convalescent phases of COVID-19. Deeply sampled blood TCRbeta repertoires from subjects exposed to, actively infected with, or recovered from COVID-19 were included in the dataset. The material from the prospective study consisted of cDNA or gDNA derived from T cells, B-cell-depleted T cells, or PBMCs. The samples were drawn from two sources: the first 160 participants of the ongoing ImmuneRACE study, and over 1,000 subjects contributed by 6 global collaborators. The repertoires were released in a freely available public database intended as a resource for research on the immune response to SARS-CoV-2. Nearly every sample came with metadata listing a de-identified subject ID, COVID-19 status, age in years and sex. Where available, HLA class I and class II types were taken from metadata supplied by the sample provider and were not determined by assay-based typing. General study outcomes and caveats: The amount of clinical and demographic metadata varied by source and participant and was provided uncurated.

In the prospective study, participants were about 18 to 95 years old, resided in fewer than 25 geographic areas of the United States, and were enrolled through a virtual design. In the prospective study, participants were assigned to cohorts based on the clinical history participants reported in a screening survey and a study questionnaire. For ImmuneRACE Cohort 3, a participant was defined as recovered based on two consecutive negative NP/OP PCR tests, clearance by a healthcare professional, or resolution of symptoms. Mobile phlebotomists in the prospective study collected whole blood, serum and a nasopharyngeal or oropharyngeal swab from every participant. Over a roughly 2-month period, participants in the prospective study had the option of providing additional blood draws and questionnaires. Blood samples from the prospective study were shipped frozen or at room temperature prior to DNA extraction.

The specimen was PBMCs or T cells enriched from blood (not recorded which). The rearrangement combines TRBV12-3 or TRBV12-4 with TRBJ1-1; the junction holds 7 bases that match TRBD1. This receptor was obtained from a woman between 45 and 65 years old who had recovered from COVID-19. The CDR3 region has the sequence CASSTGANTEAFF. Read as DNA, the sequence is TGTGCCAGCAGCACAGGGGCGAACACTGAAGCTTTCTTT.